Sequencing of this T cell receptor (beta chain) was carried out in a study of shared clonotypes between healthy human individuals. Study overall: Donors had three CD4 naive, three CD4 memory, two CD8 naive and one CD8 memory plate apiece. Study observations and caveats: Naive CD4 clonotypes were shared across several donors at 4.5% to 6.5%. Against clonotypes common to all four donors, non-shared ones had lower generation probabilities.

Concerning this clone itself: Its specificity is unknown.

Here immunoSEQ multiplex PCR was the method, and the copy in TCRdb shows in-frame clones only, minus some. The sample yields more than 2,000,000 clones, approximately 90% seen once. This CDR3 has 14 amino acids. Germline V gene lookup returns CDR1 MGHRA and CDR2 YSYEKL. Trimming shortened V by 4 bases and J by 8 bases, and 14 bases separated the two germline ends. The chain recombines TRBV4-1 with TRBJ1-4; D is possibly TRBD1 (6 bases). This receptor was identified in a man aged 18 to 30 in good health. The sequencing sample was made of naive CD4+ T cells sorted from blood. The subset: CD45RA+ positively selected. The CDR3: CASSRTDWGEKLFF. CDR3 DNA: TGCGCCAGCAGCCGGACAGACTGGGGGGAAAAACTGTTTTTT.